The 2 T cell receptor beta chains below all came from one sample that was sequenced in a study of TIL therapy for anti-PD-1-resistant metastatic lung cancer. The libraries were made with immunoSEQ v3. Some clones are missing from TCRdb's copy, which holds only in-frame ones; the method was immunoSEQ multiplex PCR. Among about 59,000 clones listed, approximately 75% were seen once. Described time point: pre-treatment sample, taken before nivolumab and TIL therapy. Sample: blood, taken at baseline. Source of these receptors: a person aged 25-79 years with non-small cell lung cancer.

The V call is TRBV7-2, the J call TRBJ1-5, with 7 bases matching TRBD1. V dropped 5 bases and J dropped 7; count of bases not matched to a gene: 11. Germline CDR1 SGHTA, CDR2 FQGNSA. This CDR3 has 15 amino acids. The CDR3 bases are TGTGCCAGCAGCCGCACAGGGGCCGGAGAACAGCCCCAGCATTTT. Amino acid sequence: CASSRTGAGEQPQHF. The whole variable domain, filled in from reference TRBV7-2 and TRBJ1-5, reads GAGVSQSPSNKVTEKGKDVELRCDPISGHTALYWYRQSLGQGLEFLIYFQGNSAPDKSGLPSDRFSAERTGGSVSTLTIQRTQQEDSAVYLCASSRTGAGEQPQHFGDGTRLSIL.

The chain is built from TRBV3-1 (or the pseudogene TRBV3-2) and TRBJ2-4; TRBD1 is a possible D gene (6 bases). Germline V lookup: CDR1 LGHDT, CDR2 YNNKEL (reference sequence). V lost 1 base, J lost 0 bases, and 10 bases lay in between. This CDR3 contains 16 residues. CDR3 sequence: CASSQVSQGAKNIQYF. The CDR3 bases are TGTGCCAGCAGCCAAGTCTCACAGGGAGCCAAAAACATTCAGTACTTC.